The source of this T cell receptor (beta chain) is a study of regulatory and conventional T cells in RAG deficiency. Broader study findings: Sorted Omenn CD25-high CD127-low cells may not be bona fide Tregs. Omenn patients showed >90% Treg-Tconv overlap and shorter CDR3 lengths.

Germline V gene sequence: CDR1 MGHRA, CDR2 YSYEKL. With 0 bases removed from V and 4 bases from J, the gap between germline ends came to 16 bases. There are 17 residues in the CDR3. With respect to this clone: Antigen specificity is unknown.

Sequencing used immunoSEQ multiplex PCR; TCRdb keeps in-frame clones, though not all of them. Here the sample spans 32,000 or so clones, 75% to 90% being singletons. These data were also filed under a second study, of regulatory T cells. From that report: Amplification used 52 TRBV primers and 13 TRBJ primers.

Sequencing was carried out using CD8+ T cells sorted from blood. The chain carries TRBV4-1 and TRBJ2-1, with D perhaps matching TRBD1 (5 bases). The clonotype comes from a human donor in good health. For the CDR3, the DNA is TGCGCCAGCAGCCAAGAACCGTGGGGCCCGCTTTACAATGAGCAGTTCTTC. This sequence encodes CASSQEPWGPLYNEQFF.